The 8 T cell receptor beta chains presented below share a single source sample, sequenced in a study of molecular identifiers for immune sequencing clone quantification. TCRdb analysed the PCR reads with MiXCR anew, one entry per CDR3 protein. The sample has about 36,000 distinct CDR3 sequences, 18% seen once. Input material: naive CD8+ T cells from blood, with Jurkat cell RNA spiked in. Subset of the sample: FACS-sorted CD8+CD4-CCR7+CD45RA+ naive T cells. The receptors come from a human donor in good health. Some libraries in this study had Jurkat cell RNA spiked in.

This clonotype came up many times. The V and J genes are TRBV4-3 and TRBJ2-7, with D perhaps assigned TRBD1 or TRBD2 (5 bases each). The CDR3 contains 14 residues. The V and J ends lost 1 base and 2 bases respectively, with 9 bases between them. Germline loops: CDR1 LGHNA, CDR2 YSLEER. CDR3 amino acids: CASSQVVGAYEQYF. The CDR3 region has the DNA TGCGCCAGCAGCCAAGTCGTGGGGGCCTACGAGCAGTACTTC.

As to this clonotype: This may be a read error, as it is one base from a much larger clone. This rearrangement joins TRBV7-9 to TRBJ2-5, with a tentative D call TRBD2 (6 bases). The CDR3 covers 12 residues. From germline, CDR1 is SEHNR and CDR2 FQNEAQ (reference sequence). The CDR3 nucleotides read TGTGCCGGCAGCTTACGGGGGGAGACCCAGTACTTC. This codes for CAGSLRGETQYF. Filled out from reference TRBV7-9 and TRBJ2-5, the complete variable domain reads DTGVSQNPRHKITKRGQNVTFRCDPISEHNRLYWYRQTLGQGPEFLTYFQNEAQLEKSRLLSDRFSAERPKGSFSTLEIQRTEQGDSAMYLCAGSLRGETQYFGPGTRLLVL.

In this sample, this clonotype turned up many times. This rearrangement joins TRBV28 to TRBJ2-7; D is ambiguous. CDR1 and CDR2 (germline): MDHEN, SYDVKM. V shed 6 bases and J shed 4 bases, with 13 bases lying between them. The CDR3 is made up of 13 amino acids. CDR3 residues: CASSLLFGYEQYF. CDR3 bases: TGTGCCAGCAGCCTGCTCTTCGGGTACGAGCAGTACTTC.

At least ten counts were recorded for this clonotype. The rearrangement joins TRBV2 to TRBJ2-7; TRBD1 matches at 8 bases. After removal of 8 bases from V and 2 bases from J, the junction contained 8 bases not matched to a gene. This CDR3 has 14 amino acids. Germline lookup yields CDR1 SNHLY and CDR2 FYNNEI. The CDR3 region is CASGEGQATYEQYF. The CDR3 bases are TGTGCCAGCGGAGAGGGACAGGCGACCTACGAGCAGTACTTC. The full variable domain, with the rest looked up from reference TRBV2 and TRBJ2-7, is EPEVTQTPSHQVTQMGQEVILRCVPISNHLYFYWYRQILGQKVEFLVSFYNNEISEKSEIFDDQFSVERPDGSNFTLKIRSTKLEDSAMYFCASGEGQATYEQYFGPGTRLTVT.

With regard to this clonotype: A much larger clone sits a single nucleotide away, making a read error possible. The gene calls are TRBV18 and TRBJ2-1; D perhaps matches TRBD2 (6 bases). Looked up from germline, CDR1 is KGHSH and CDR2 is LQKENI. The V gene lost 3 bases and the J gene lost 9 bases, with 21 bases spanning the gap. CDR3 size: 16 residues. The CDR3 DNA is TGTGCCAGCTCACCCTCCTCTAGCGTGAGGGTTCCTGAGCAGTTCTTC. Translation: CASSPSSSVRVPEQFF.

As for this clonotype: A much larger clone sits a single nucleotide away, making a read error possible. The CDR3 end shows no conserved phenylalanine or tryptophan, and so a read error is likely. This rearrangement joins TRBV29-1 to TRBJ2-7, with D perhaps matching TRBD1 (6 bases). The CDR3 extends over 12 amino acids. Trimming took 6 bases from V and 1 from J, leaving 10 bases between them. Germline CDR1 and CDR2: SQVTM and ANQGSEA. The CDR3 nucleotides read TGCAGCGTAGCAACAGGGTCCTACGAGCAGTACTCC. Translating it yields CSVATGSYEQYS.

Many counts were recorded for this clonotype. The chain carries TRBV4-3 and TRBJ2-7, with D perhaps matching TRBD2 (6 bases). CDR3 size: 14 residues. Trimming stripped 0 bases from V and 2 bases from J, with 8 bases between. Germline CDR1 reads LGHNA; CDR2 reads YSLEER. This CDR3 is CASSQERRAYEQYF. The CDR3 DNA follows: TGCGCCAGCAGCCAAGAGCGGAGGGCCTACGAGCAGTACTTC.

The chain recombines TRBV7-3 with TRBJ2-2; 9 bases fit TRBD1. The CDR3 covers 16 residues. In germline, CDR1 is SGHTA, CDR2 FQGTGA. The ends lost 5 bases at V and 2 bases at J; junction bases unmatched: 6. The CDR3 here is CASSPGTGLNTGELFF. The CDR3 nucleotides are TGTGCCAGCAGCCCAGGGACAGGGCTAAACACCGGGGAGCTGTTTTTT.